Each of the 13 T cell receptor beta chains below was sequenced from the same sample in a study of early T cells in non-severe SARS-CoV-2 infection. TCRdb reprocessed the 5' RACE reads with MiXCR, giving one entry per CDR3 protein. Here the sample spans roughly 25,000 distinct CDR3 sequences, over 3.5% being singletons. The sample consisted of whole blood. The source of these receptors is an adult who was a healthcare worker with PCR-confirmed SARS-CoV-2 infection or an uninfected control (not recorded which).

This clonotype has a count of ten or more. The V gene is TRBV11-2, the J gene TRBJ2-3, with D hard to call. Trimming cost V 6 bases and J 0 bases, with 4 bases left between them. CDR1 SGHAT and CDR2 FQNNGV come from the germline V gene. The CDR3 consists of 12 residues. DNA for the CDR3: TGTGCCAGCAGAACTAGCACAGATACGCAGTATTTT. Translation: CASRTSTDTQYF.

A single count supports this clonotype. This chain uses TRBV3-1 with TRBJ2-1, with D perhaps TRBD1 (6 bases). The CDR3 sequence is 15 residues long. The V and J ends lost 1 base and 8 bases respectively, with 15 bases between them. The germline V gene has CDR1 LGHDT and CDR2 YNNKEL (reference sequence). In nucleotides, the CDR3 is TGTGCCAGCAGCCAAGGCTGGGGGCGCAGGGATGAGCAGTTCTTC. Protein sequence: CASSQGWGRRDEQFF.

The chain links TRBV24-1 to TRBJ1-2; tentatively, D is TRBD1 (5 bases). The CDR3 extends over 15 amino acids. V was cut by 3 bases and J by 8 bases, with 18 bases left in between. Germline V gene lookup returns CDR1 KGHDR and CDR2 SFDVKD. The CDR3 DNA reads TGTGCCACCAGTGATCCCCGGGACGCCTTCAGGGGCTACACCTTC. Its translation is CATSDPRDAFRGYTF.

The V call is TRBV12-3 or TRBV12-4, the J call TRBJ1-4; 10 bases map to TRBD1. This CDR3 contains 13 residues. Trimming took 10 bases from V and 7 from J; bases not matched to a gene: 6. Here the CDR3 reads CAIPGQGPEKLFF. The CDR3 nucleotides are TGTGCCATCCCGGGACAGGGGCCTGAAAAACTGTTTTTT.

In its sample, this clonotype is medium-sized. The chain carries TRBV28 and TRBJ1-1; possible D gene TRBD1, 5 bases. V was trimmed by 6 bases and J by 4 bases, leaving 12 bases between them. The CDR3 extends over 13 amino acids. Germline CDR1 and CDR2: MDHEN and SYDVKM. CDR3 amino acids: CASSPQGSTEAFF. The CDR3 DNA reads TGTGCCAGCAGCCCCCAGGGATCCACTGAAGCTTTCTTT. Filled out from reference TRBV28 and TRBJ1-1, the complete variable domain reads DVKVTQSSRYLVKRTGEKVFLECVQDMDHENMFWYRQDPGLGLRLIYFSYDVKMKEKGDIPEGYSVSREKKERFSLILESASTNQTSMYLCASSPQGSTEAFFGQGTRLTVV.

This clonotype was counted many times. The V gene is TRBV30, the J gene TRBJ2-7; TRBD2 matches at 7 bases. The junction had 3 bases not matched to a gene; V was cut back by 3 bases and J by 7 bases. In germline, CDR1 is GTSNPN, CDR2 SVGIG (reference sequence). The CDR3 is 11 residues long. The CDR3 sequence is CAWSGGLEQYF. CDR3 bases: TGTGCCTGGAGCGGGGGACTAGAGCAGTACTTC.

This clonotype showed up many times. The chain recombines TRBV28 with TRBJ2-1, with TRBD2 matching over 7 bases. The trim removed 6 bases at V and 0 bases at J, leaving 5 bases unmatched. The CDR3 is 15 amino acids. Germline V gene sequence: CDR1 MDHEN, CDR2 SYDVKM. CDR3 in DNA: TGTGCCAGCAGCGGAGCGGGGTACTCCTACAATGAGCAGTTCTTC. Its translation: CASSGAGYSYNEQFF.

The chain uses TRBV6-2 or TRBV6-3 and TRBJ2-3; TRBD2 aligns across 7 bases. From germline, CDR1 is MNHEY and CDR2 SVGEGT. Trimming cost V 7 bases and J 2 bases; bases outside gene matches: 15. CDR3 length equals 17 residues. CDR3 sequence: CASNSPSGTYTTDTQYF. The CDR3 nucleotides are TGTGCCAGCAATTCCCCTAGCGGAACCTATACCACAGATACGCAGTATTTT.

In this sample, this clonotype turned up many times. The chain couples TRBV28 to TRBJ2-7; no firm D call. The CDR3 extends over 16 amino acids. Deletions cut 3 bases from V and 0 bases from J, with 15 bases between. Per germline, CDR1 MDHEN and CDR2 SYDVKM. The CDR3 region is CASSFQPGTVSYEQYF. CDR3 bases: TGTGCCAGCAGTTTTCAACCAGGTACCGTCTCCTACGAGCAGTACTTC. The whole variable domain, remainder taken from reference TRBV28 and TRBJ2-7, is DVKVTQSSRYLVKRTGEKVFLECVQDMDHENMFWYRQDPGLGLRLIYFSYDVKMKEKGDIPEGYSVSREKKERFSLILESASTNQTSMYLCASSFQPGTVSYEQYFGPGTRLTVT.

This clonotype was counted at least ten times. The V and J genes are TRBV20-1 and TRBJ2-1; 9 bases fit TRBD2. V trimming: 6 bases; J trimming: 9 bases; junction bases outside the gene matches: 15. Per the germline V gene, CDR1 is DFQATT and CDR2 is SNEGSKA (reference sequence). This CDR3 comprises 15 residues. The CDR3 is CSAVSGSHRNGEQFF. Written as DNA, the CDR3 is TGCAGTGCAGTTAGCGGGAGTCATCGAAACGGTGAGCAGTTCTTC.

This clonotype has a count of ten or more. The chain is built from TRBV18 and TRBJ1-4; no clear D. Germline assignment: CDR1 KGHSH and CDR2 LQKENI. The CDR3 has 14 residues. V lost 3 bases to trimming and J lost 7 bases, with 12 bases between them. The CDR3 bases are TGTGCCAGCTCACCGGAGCAGGCCTCTGAAAAACTGTTTTTT. Amino acid sequence: CASSPEQASEKLFF.

This clonotype turned up a few times. V and J are TRBV5-4 and TRBJ2-3; D assignment may be TRBD1 or TRBD2 (5 bases each). CDR1 is SGHNT and CDR2 is YYREEE in the germline V gene (reference sequence). This CDR3 spans 16 amino acids. V was trimmed by 5 bases and J by 6 bases, leaving 22 bases between them. The CDR3 loop is CASRSPGTISTDTQYF. CDR3 nucleotide sequence: TGTGCCAGCAGGTCCCCCGGGACCATCTCAACGGATACGCAGTATTTT.

This clonotype was recorded at least ten times. The chain has TRBV29-1 and TRBJ2-3; a weak D match, TRBD1 (6 bases). This CDR3 has 13 amino acids. Germline V lookup: CDR1 SQVTM, CDR2 ANQGSEA. V lost 8 bases and J lost 5, with 17 bases in between. The CDR3 nucleotides read TGCAGCACAAACAGGGCGAGTGGAGATACGCAGTATTTT. Translating gives CSTNRASGDTQYF.